This TCR beta chain was recorded in a study of blood T cell repertoires in COVID-19 (TCRdb year 2020). About the investigation overall: Samples covering the acute and convalescent phases of COVID-19 were provided by collaborators in the United States, Italy and Spain. The material from the prospective study consisted of cDNA or gDNA derived from T cells, B-cell-depleted T cells, or PBMCs. Deeply sampled blood TCRbeta repertoires from subjects exposed to, actively infected with, or recovered from COVID-19 were included in the dataset. The repertoires were made available in a free public database intended to serve as a resource for research on the immune response to SARS-CoV-2. Samples were obtained from the ongoing ImmuneRACE study (first 160 participants) and from roughly 1,300 subjects provided by 6 global collaborators. A de-identified subject ID, COVID-19 status, age in years and sex were almost always included in the sample metadata. Where HLA class I and class II types were available, the types were taken from metadata supplied by the sample provider, not from assay-based typing. Beyond this particular receptor, the publication reports: The quantity of clinical and demographic metadata differed by source and by participant and was supplied without curation.

Unmatched junction bases come to 6, with V trimmed by 0 bases and J by 5 bases. The CDR3 runs 15 residues from the cysteine to the phenylalanine. The DNA shown is the 45-base CDR3, in frame from base 1. Taken from the germline V gene (reference sequence), the CDR1 and CDR2 loops are MNHEY and SMNVEV. In the prospective study, participants were about 18 to 89 years old, resided in about 25 geographic areas of the United States, and were enrolled through a virtual design. In the prospective study, participants were assigned to cohorts based on the clinical history participants reported in a screening survey and a study questionnaire. ImmuneRACE Cohort 3 recovered participants were defined by two consecutive negative NP/OP PCR tests, healthcare professional clearance, or symptom resolution. Each participant in the prospective study had whole blood, serum and a nasopharyngeal or oropharyngeal swab collected by mobile phlebotomists. Over a 2-month period, participants in the prospective study had the option of providing additional blood draws and questionnaires. Prospective study blood samples were shipped either frozen or at room temperature before DNA extraction.

TCRbeta CDR3 regions were amplified from genomic DNA using the immunoSEQ Assay, a bias-controlled multiplex PCR. As for how the authors treated the data: Within the assay, amplification of reference gene primers was used to estimate how many nucleated cells each sample contained. Sequence reads were collapsed and filtered to measure the absolute abundance of every unique TCRbeta CDR3 rearrangement. For each sample, productive Simpson clonality was calculated as the square root of Simpson's diversity index across productive rearrangements. As stored in TCRdb, this immuneACCESS dataset retains in-frame rearrangements with V and J assigned. A fraction of the clones does not appear; measured against another copy, unresolved V genes explain less than half of the discrepancy, and the remainder lacks a known reason. V and J calls and clone size are copied from that table; D and trimming were computed from the DNA. A total of about half a million clones appear in this sample, about nine tenths of them only once. Around 7.9% of the sample belongs to the ten largest clones.

Remarks on this clone: Its antigen is not yet known. Base qualities are not provided; no much larger clone lies one nucleotide away.

Sequenced input: PBMCs or T cells enriched from blood (not recorded which). The receptor was derived from a woman aged 55-69 years who had recovered from COVID-19. This chain joins TRBV27 to TRBJ1-2; 7 bases in the middle match TRBD1. The CDR3 region reads CASSLSSQGRYGYTF. The nucleotide sequence is given as TGTGCCAGCAGTTTATCTTCACAGGGGAGGTATGGCTACACCTTC.